The 9 T cell receptor beta chains below come from one sample, sequenced in a study of T cell clonality in common variable immunodeficiency. TCRdb's copy holds only in-frame clones and misses some; the assay was immunoSEQ multiplex PCR. The sample holds some 28,000 clones, and no clone turns up only once. Their antigens remain unidentified. Study-level findings and limits: Common variable immunodeficiency TCR beta sequences reportedly had fewer deletions and N-nucleotide insertions.

The sample comprised peripheral blood mononuclear cells. These receptors came from a human donor with common variable immunodeficiency.

In the case of this clone: The read terminates 3 residues ahead of where the CDR3 ends, so the germline J gene completes it. The rearrangement joins TRBV2 to TRBJ1-2, with 7 bases aligning to TRBD1. The length of the CDR3 is 11 residues. V gave up 6 bases and J gave up 6 bases; unmatched junction bases: 1. Germline V CDR1 and CDR2: SNHLY, FYNNEI. CDR3 bases read: TGTGCCAGCAGGCAGGGGGATGGC. Translation gives CASRQGDG. In full, the CDR3 is CASRQGDGYTF.

This clone was seen a handful of times. The DNA ends 3 residues before the CDR3 does, and the rest of the CDR3 is filled in from the germline J gene. The rearrangement uses TRBV7-9 and TRBJ2-3, with 8 bases identical to TRBD2. V was clipped by 4 bases and J by 4 bases; unmatched bases: 7. The CDR3 sequence is 15 residues long. The germline gives CDR1 SEHNR, CDR2 FQNEAQ (reference sequence). CDR3: CASSSGGTRADTQYF. The sequenced CDR3 bases are TGTGCCAGCAGCTCTGGAGGGACTAGGGCAGATACG.

With regard to this clone: With the read ending 3 residues before the CDR3 end, the germline J gene is used to fill in that end. V usage is TRBV5-1 and J usage is TRBJ2-1; no definite D call. CDR1 SGHRS and CDR2 YFSETQ come from the germline V gene. With 2 bases removed from V and 5 bases from J, the gap between germline ends came to 11 bases. This CDR3 region has 14 residues. Here the CDR3 reads CASSLDFGDNEQFF. The DNA read from the CDR3 is TGCGCCAGCAGCTTAGATTTCGGTGACAATGAG.

The DNA read from the CDR3 is TGTGCCAGCGGACGGGACAGTCTTAATTCACCC. Amino acids: CASGRDSLNSP. The whole CDR3 reads CASGRDSLNSPLHF. V gene TRBV7-9 combines with J gene TRBJ1-6, with 7 bases fitting TRBD1. Coverage ceases 3 residues before the CDR3 finishes, and the germline J gene fills in the end. The CDR3 is 14 residues long. Looked up from germline, CDR1 is SEHNR and CDR2 is FQNEAQ (reference sequence). V shed 8 bases, J shed 6 bases, and the junction held 7 bases outside the gene matches.

This clone was seen more than once but under ten times. With the read ending 3 residues before the CDR3 end, the germline J gene is used to fill in that end. The chain has TRBV7-2 and TRBJ1-3; D is possibly TRBD1 (6 bases). V lost 5 bases to trimming and J lost 4 bases, with 9 bases between them. Germline assignment: CDR1 SGHTA and CDR2 FQGNSA. This CDR3 has 13 amino acids. This chain's CDR3 is CASSETGGNTIYF. Partial CDR3 DNA: TGTGCCAGCAGCGAAACAGGGGGAAACACC.

As to this clone: The read terminates 3 residues ahead of where the CDR3 ends, so the germline J gene completes it. This chain connects TRBV2 to TRBJ1-1; TRBD1 matches 8 bases. The CDR3 is 16 residues long. V was pared by 6 bases and J by 2 bases, with 11 bases of the junction left unmatched. Germline values: CDR1 SNHLY, CDR2 FYNNEI. The sequenced part of the CDR3 DNA is TGTGCCAGCAGGAGTACAGGGGGTGTTAGAAACACTGAA. Protein sequence: CASRSTGGVRNTE. The CDR3, in full, reads CASRSTGGVRNTEAFF.

This clone was observed at least ten times. The read finishes 3 residues shy of the CDR3 end, and the germline J gene is used to complete it. The rearrangement joins TRBV6-4 to TRBJ1-2, with D perhaps matching TRBD1 (5 bases). Germline CDR1 is MRHNA and CDR2 is SNTAGT. V lost 2 bases to trimming and J lost 5 bases, with 6 bases between them. This CDR3 has 12 amino acids. The CDR3 region is CASSDDRYGYTF. Partial CDR3 DNA: TGTGCCAGCAGTGACGACAGATATGGC.

This clone was recorded many times. Read data end 3 residues before the CDR3 end; the end is taken from the germline J gene. V gene TRBV4-1 combines with J gene TRBJ2-2, with 9 bases that match TRBD2. The CDR3 runs 18 residues. Unmatched junction bases numbered 5, after V lost 0 bases and J lost 0 bases. CDR1 is MGHRA and CDR2 is YSYEKL in the germline V gene. Here the CDR3 reads CASSQDWASGANTGELFF. CDR3 DNA, as far as it was read: TGCGCCAGCAGCCAAGATTGGGCTAGCGGGGCGAACACCGGGGAG.

This clone appeared many times. The CDR3 end is not reached by the read, which stops 3 residues before it; the germline J gene fills it in. This chain connects TRBV7-9 to TRBJ2-5; D is perhaps TRBD1 (6 bases). This CDR3 region has 15 residues. Germline CDR1 reads SEHNR; CDR2 reads FQNEAQ (reference sequence). With 0 bases removed from V and 2 bases from J, the gap between germline ends came to 10 bases. The CDR3 sequence is CASSLAGAAQETQYF. The DNA read from the CDR3 is TGTGCCAGCAGCTTAGCGGGGGCCGCTCAAGAGACC. Full variable domain (missing parts from reference TRBV7-9 and TRBJ2-5): DTGVSQNPRHKITKRGQNVTFRCDPISEHNRLYWYRQTLGQGPEFLTYFQNEAQLEKSRLLSDRFSAERPKGSFSTLEIQRTEQGDSAMYLCASSLAGAAQETQYFGPGTRLLVL.